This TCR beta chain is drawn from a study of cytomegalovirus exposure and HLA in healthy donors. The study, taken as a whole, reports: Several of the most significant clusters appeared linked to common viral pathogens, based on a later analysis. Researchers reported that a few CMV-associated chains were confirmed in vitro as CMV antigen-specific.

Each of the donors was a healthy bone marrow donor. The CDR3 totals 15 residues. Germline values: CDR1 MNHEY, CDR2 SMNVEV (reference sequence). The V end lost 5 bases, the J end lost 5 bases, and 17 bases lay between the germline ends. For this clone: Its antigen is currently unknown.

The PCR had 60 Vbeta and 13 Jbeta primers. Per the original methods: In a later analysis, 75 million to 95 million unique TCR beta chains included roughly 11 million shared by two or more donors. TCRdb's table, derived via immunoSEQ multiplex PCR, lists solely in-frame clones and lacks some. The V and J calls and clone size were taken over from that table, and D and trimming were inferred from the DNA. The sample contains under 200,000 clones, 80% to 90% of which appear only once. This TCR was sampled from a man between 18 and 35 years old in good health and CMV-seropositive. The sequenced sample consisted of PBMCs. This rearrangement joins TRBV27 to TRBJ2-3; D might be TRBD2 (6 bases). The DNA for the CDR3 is TGTGCCAGCAGTGACCTCAGTGGGGGAGGAGATACGCAGTATTTT. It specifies CASSDLSGGGDTQYF.